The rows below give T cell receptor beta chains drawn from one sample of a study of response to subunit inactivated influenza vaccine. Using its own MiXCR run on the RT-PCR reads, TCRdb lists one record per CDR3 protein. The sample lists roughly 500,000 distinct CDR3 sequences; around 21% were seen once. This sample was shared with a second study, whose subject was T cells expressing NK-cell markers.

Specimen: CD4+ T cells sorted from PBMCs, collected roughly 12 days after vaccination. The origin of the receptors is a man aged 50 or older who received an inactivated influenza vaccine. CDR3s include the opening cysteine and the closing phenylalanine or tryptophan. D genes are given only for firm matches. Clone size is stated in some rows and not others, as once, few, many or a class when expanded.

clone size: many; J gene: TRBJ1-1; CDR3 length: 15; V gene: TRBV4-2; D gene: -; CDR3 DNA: TGTGCCAGCAGCCAAGATGGGACGGCAAACACTGAAGCTTTCTTT; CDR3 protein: CASSQDGTANTEAFF
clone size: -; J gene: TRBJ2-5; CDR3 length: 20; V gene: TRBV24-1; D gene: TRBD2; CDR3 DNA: TGTGCCACCAGTGATCCGCTAGCGGGAGATGCAATCTCCCACCAAGAGACCCAGTACTTC; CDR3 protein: CATSDPLAGDAISHQETQYF
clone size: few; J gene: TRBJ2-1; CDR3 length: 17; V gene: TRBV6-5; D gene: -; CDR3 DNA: TGTGCCAGCAGTTACGGGGACCCGGCCTACTCCTACAATGAGCAGTTCTTC; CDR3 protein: CASSYGDPAYSYNEQFF
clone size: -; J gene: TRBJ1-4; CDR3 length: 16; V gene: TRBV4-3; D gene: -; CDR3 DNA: TGCGCCAGCAGCCGCGGACGGGGCTATACTAATGAAAAACTGTTTTTT; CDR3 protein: CASSRGRGYTNEKLFF
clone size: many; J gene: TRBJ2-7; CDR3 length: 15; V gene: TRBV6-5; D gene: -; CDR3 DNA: TGTGCCAGCAGTTACTACGGGAGACATACCTACGAGCAGTACTTC; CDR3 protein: CASSYYGRHTYEQYF
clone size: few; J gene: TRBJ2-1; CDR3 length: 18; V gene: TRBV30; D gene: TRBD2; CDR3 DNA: TGTGCCTGGATCCCCAGGGGGGCTAGCGGGAGGCCTAACAATGAGCAGTTCTTC; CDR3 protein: CAWIPRGASGRPNNEQFF
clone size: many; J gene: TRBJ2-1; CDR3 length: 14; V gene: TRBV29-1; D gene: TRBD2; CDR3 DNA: TGCAGCGTTGTCCTGGGACTAGCGAGGAATGAGCAGTTCTTC; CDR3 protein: CSVVLGLARNEQFF
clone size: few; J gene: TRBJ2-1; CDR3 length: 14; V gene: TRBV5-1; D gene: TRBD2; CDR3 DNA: TGCGCCAGCAGGGAGGGACTAGCGATGGAAGAGCAGTTCTTC; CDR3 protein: CASREGLAMEEQFF
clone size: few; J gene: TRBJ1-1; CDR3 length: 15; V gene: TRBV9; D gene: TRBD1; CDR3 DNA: TGTGCCAGCAGCGCCTCAGGGGGGTCGAACACTGAAGCTTTCTTT; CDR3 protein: CASSASGGSNTEAFF
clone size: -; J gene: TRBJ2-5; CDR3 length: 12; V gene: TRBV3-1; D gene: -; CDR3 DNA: TGTGCCAGCAGCTCTAGCGCAGAGACCCAGTACTTC; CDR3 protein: CASSSSAETQYF
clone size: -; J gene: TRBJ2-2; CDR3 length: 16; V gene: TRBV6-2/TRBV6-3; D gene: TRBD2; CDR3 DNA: TGTGCCAGCAGCGGACTAGCGGGACGTATCCCCGGGGAGCTGTTTTTT; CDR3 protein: CASSGLAGRIPGELFF
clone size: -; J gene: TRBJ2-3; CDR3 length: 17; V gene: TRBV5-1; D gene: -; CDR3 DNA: TGCGCCAGCAGCTTGGGAGGGGGAACCCACTACACAGATACGCAGTATTTT; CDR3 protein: CASSLGGGTHYTDTQYF
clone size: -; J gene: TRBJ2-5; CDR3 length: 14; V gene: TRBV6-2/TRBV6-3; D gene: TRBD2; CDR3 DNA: TGTGCCAGCACTCTAGCGGGAGTCTACGAGACCCAGTACTTC; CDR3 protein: CASTLAGVYETQYF
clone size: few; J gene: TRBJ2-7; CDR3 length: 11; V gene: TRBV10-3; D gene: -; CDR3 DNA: TGTGCCATCGGAGGCTCCTACGAGCAGTACTTC; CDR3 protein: CAIGGSYEQYF
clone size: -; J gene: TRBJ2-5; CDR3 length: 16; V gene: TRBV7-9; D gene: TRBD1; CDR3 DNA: TGTGCCAGCAGCTTAGGGAGACAGGGTCTGCAAGAGACCCAGTACTTC; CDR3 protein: CASSLGRQGLQETQYF
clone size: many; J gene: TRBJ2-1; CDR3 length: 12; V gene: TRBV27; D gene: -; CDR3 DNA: TGTGCCAGCAGTTTTTTAGGAAATGAGCAGTTCTTC; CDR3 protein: CASSFLGNEQFF
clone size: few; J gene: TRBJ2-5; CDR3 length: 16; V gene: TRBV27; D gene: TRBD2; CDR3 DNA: TGTGCCAGCAGTTTATCTCGGCTAGCGGGCGTCGAGACCCAGTACTTC; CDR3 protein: CASSLSRLAGVETQYF
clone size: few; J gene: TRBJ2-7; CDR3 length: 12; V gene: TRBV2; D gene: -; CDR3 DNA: TGTGCCAGCAGGGGTTTCACCTACGAGCAGTACTTC; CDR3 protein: CASRGFTYEQYF
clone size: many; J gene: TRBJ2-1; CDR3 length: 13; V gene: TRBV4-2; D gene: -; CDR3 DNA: TGTGCCAGCAGCCAAGATCCCGACACTCCGGGGTTCTTC; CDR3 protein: CASSQDPDTPGFF
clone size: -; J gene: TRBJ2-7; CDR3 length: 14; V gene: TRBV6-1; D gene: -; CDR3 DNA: TGTGCCAGCGGGGAGAGCAGGGTCTCCTACGAGCAGTACTTC; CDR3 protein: CASGESRVSYEQYF
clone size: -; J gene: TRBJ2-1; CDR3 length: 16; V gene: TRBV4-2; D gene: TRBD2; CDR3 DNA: TGTGCCAGCAGCCAAGTTGCGAGCGGGGGGTACAATGAGCAGTTCTTC; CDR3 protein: CASSQVASGGYNEQFF
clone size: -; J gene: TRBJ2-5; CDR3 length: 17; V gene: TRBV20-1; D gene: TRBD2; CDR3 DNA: TGCAGTGCTCAGCGGACTAGCGGGCTCTCGGGCCAAGAGACCCAGTACTTC; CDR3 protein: CSAQRTSGLSGQETQYF
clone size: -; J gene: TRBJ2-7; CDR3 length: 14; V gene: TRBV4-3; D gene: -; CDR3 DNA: TGCGCCAGCAGCCAAGATAGCAGACGACACGAGCAGTACTTC; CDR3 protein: CASSQDSRRHEQYF
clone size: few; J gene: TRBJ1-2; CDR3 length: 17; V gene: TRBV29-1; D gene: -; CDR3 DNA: TGCAGCGTTGAAGACCCGGGACGACGATCGACTAACTATGGCTACACCTTC; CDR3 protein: CSVEDPGRRSTNYGYTF